This T cell receptor (beta chain) was sequenced for a study of T cell repertoires in aging, cancer and after chemotherapy. Across the study: Over several months to years, re-sampled healthy donor repertoires clearly shared clones.

The CDR3 is 14 amino acids. V was cut by 3 bases and J by 2 bases, with 11 bases left in between. The germline gives CDR1 SQVTM, CDR2 ANQGSEA. The template was genomic DNA from peripheral blood, not RNA. Study-wide results and limits: The repertoire data cannot show anything about immunological memory following chemotherapy.

This clonotype was recorded a few times. Its antigen is unknown. Rearranged V-D-J TRB sequences were amplified with a mixed TRB-A/B primer pool. Each CDR3 protein gets one entry after TCRdb re-called the multiplex PCR reads with MiXCR. Of fewer than 6,000 distinct CDR3 sequences in the sample, over 45% are singletons; the top ten hold roughly 27%. The clonotype originates from a human donor in good health. This rearrangement joins TRBV29-1 to TRBJ2-4; no clear D gene. The sequencing input was blood. CDR3 DNA sequence: TGCAGCGTTGAGGGCAGTCGTACCAAAAACATTCAGTACTTC. Protein product: CSVEGSRTKNIQYF.